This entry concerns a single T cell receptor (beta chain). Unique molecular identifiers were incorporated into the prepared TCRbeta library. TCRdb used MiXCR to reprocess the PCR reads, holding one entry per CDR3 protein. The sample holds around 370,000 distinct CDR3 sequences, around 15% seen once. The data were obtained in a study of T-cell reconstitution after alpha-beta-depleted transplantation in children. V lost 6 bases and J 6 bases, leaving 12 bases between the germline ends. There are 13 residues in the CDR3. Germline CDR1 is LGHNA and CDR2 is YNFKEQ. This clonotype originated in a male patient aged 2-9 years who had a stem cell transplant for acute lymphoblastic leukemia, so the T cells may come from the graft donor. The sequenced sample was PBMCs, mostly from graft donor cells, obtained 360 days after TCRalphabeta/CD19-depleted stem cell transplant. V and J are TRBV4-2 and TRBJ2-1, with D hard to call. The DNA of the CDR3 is TGTGCCAGCAGTGAAGGAAGGACCAATGAGCAGTTCTTC. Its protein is CASSEGRTNEQFF.